This entry lists 26 T cell receptor beta chains sequenced from one sample in a study of blood T cell repertoires in COVID-19. Only in-frame clones appear in the TCRdb table, and some are missing; sequencing was by immunoSEQ multiplex PCR. The sample has 200,000 to 250,000 clones, about 90% seen once; the top ten hold about 14%. The sequenced sample was PBMCs or T cells enriched from blood (not recorded which). The receptors were sampled from a man aged 25-45 years who had been exposed to COVID-19.

This chain connects TRBV18 to TRBJ2-1, with 13 bases lining up with TRBD2. The CDR3 has 18 residues. The ends lost 1 base at V and 3 bases at J; junction bases unmatched: 6. Looked up from germline, CDR1 is KGHSH and CDR2 is LQKENI. CDR3 amino acids: CASSPLRGLAGLYNEQFF. For the CDR3, the DNA is TGTGCCAGCTCACCACTTCGGGGACTAGCGGGGCTCTACAATGAGCAGTTCTTC.

The chain is built from TRBV10-2 and TRBJ2-1; 12 nucleotides agree with TRBD2. This CDR3 comprises 18 residues. Germline V lookup: CDR1 WSHSY, CDR2 SAAADI. Trimming cost V 5 bases and J 0 bases; bases outside gene matches: 8. CDR3: CASSPTSGGYYSYNEQFF. In DNA form, the CDR3 reads TGCGCCAGCAGTCCGACTAGCGGGGGATATTACTCCTACAATGAGCAGTTCTTC.

The count of this clone is one. The chain is built from TRBV6-1 and TRBJ1-1; 7 nucleotides agree with TRBD1. V shed 0 bases, J shed 3 bases, and the junction held 7 bases outside the gene matches. CDR1 and CDR2 (germline): MNHNS, SASEGT. The CDR3 runs 16 residues. The CDR3: CASSEAWTGRHTEAFF. CDR3 bases: TGTGCCAGCAGTGAAGCATGGACAGGTCGGCACACTGAAGCTTTCTTT.

This clone was detected once. The rearrangement uses TRBV7-9 and TRBJ2-5; 10 nucleotides agree with TRBD1. The CDR3 runs to 19 residues. Germline lookup yields CDR1 SEHNR and CDR2 FQNEAQ (reference sequence). After removal of 1 base from V and 7 bases from J, the junction contained 18 bases not matched to a gene. DNA for the CDR3: TGTGCCAGCAGCTTAGGACTACCGCCGGGACAGGGGCCTTCGGGGACCCAGTACTTC. Amino acids: CASSLGLPPGQGPSGTQYF.

As concerns this clone: The sample carries other DNA sequences with the same CDR3. The rearrangement joins TRBV7-2 to TRBJ1-2, with D perhaps TRBD1 (5 bases). This CDR3 spans 13 amino acids. The germline V gene has CDR1 SGHTA and CDR2 FQGNSA. V lost 1 base to trimming and J lost 5 bases, with 8 bases between them. DNA of the CDR3: TGTGCCAGCAGCTTAGTGTCAGGGTATGGCTACACCTTC. Protein sequence: CASSLVSGYGYTF.

The J gene is TRBJ2-3, the V gene TRBV2; 11 nucleotides match TRBD2. The germline CDR1 and CDR2 sequences are SNHLY and FYNNEI. CDR3 length: 12 amino acids. With V trimmed by 9 bases and J by 7 bases, 3 bases remained unmatched. This chain's CDR3 is CARLAGDNTQYF. CDR3 bases: TGTGCCAGACTAGCGGGGGACAATACGCAGTATTTT.

V usage is TRBV6-5 and J usage is TRBJ2-5; 11 bases are a match to TRBD2. Trimming took 9 bases from V and 1 from J; bases not matched to a gene: 4. This CDR3 has 14 residues. CDR1 is MNHEY and CDR2 is SVGAGI in the germline V gene. The chain's CDR3 is CASGTSGLQETQYF. Here the CDR3 DNA reads TGTGCCAGTGGGACTAGCGGCCTCCAAGAGACCCAGTACTTC.

The chain links TRBV29-1 to TRBJ2-2, with unresolved D. This CDR3 is 13 amino acids long. Trimming cost V 2 bases and J 6 bases, with 10 bases left between them. Looked up from germline, CDR1 is SQVTM and CDR2 is ANQGSEA. For the CDR3, the DNA is TGCAGCGTTGAAATTAGAGGTTCCGGGGAGCTGTTTTTT. Translated: CSVEIRGSGELFF.

The chain employs TRBV5-4 and TRBJ1-6; D is unresolved. Germline V gene lookup returns CDR1 SGHNT and CDR2 YYREEE (reference sequence). V was clipped by 0 bases and J by 6 bases, with 10 bases between them. The CDR3 is made up of 15 amino acids. The CDR3 sequence: CASSLDWQANSPLHF. CDR3 nucleotide sequence: TGTGCCAGCAGCTTGGATTGGCAGGCTAATTCACCCCTCCACTTT.

This rearrangement joins TRBV5-1 to TRBJ2-1; D is unclear. V dropped 1 base and J dropped 4 bases, with 9 bases sitting between them. Germline-derived CDR1 and CDR2 are SGHRS and YFSETQ. The CDR3 runs 14 residues. The CDR3 loop is CASSLSSSYNEQFF. The CDR3 DNA sequence: TGCGCCAGCAGCTTGAGTTCTAGTTACAATGAGCAGTTCTTC.

The V call is TRBV5-6, the J call TRBJ1-3; D remains unclear. The ends were cut back, 3 bases at V and 4 bases at J, with 8 bases in the middle. The CDR3 spans 13 residues. The germline CDR1 and CDR2 sequences are SGHDT and YYEEEE. The CDR3 DNA sequence: TGTGCCAGCAGCTGGGCATCGGGAAACACCATATATTTT. It is translated as CASSWASGNTIYF.

The genes are TRBV25-1 and TRBJ2-7; the match to TRBD2 covers 9 bases. Germline V gives CDR1 MGHDK, CDR2 SYGVNS. V gave up 3 bases and J gave up 3 bases; unmatched junction bases: 6. The CDR3 runs to 15 residues. CDR3 protein: CASSDRSGGHYEQYF. In nucleotides, the CDR3 is TGTGCCAGCAGTGACCGTAGCGGGGGCCACTACGAGCAGTACTTC.

This clone occurred once. The chain uses TRBV19 and TRBJ1-2, with 9 bases lining up with TRBD1. The J segment lost 5 bases and the V segment lost 1 base, leaving 5 bases of the junction unmatched. Germline CDR1 LNHDA, CDR2 SQIVND (reference sequence). This CDR3 is 15 amino acids long. CDR3 DNA: TGTGCCAGTAGTATAGCACAGGGGGCGCGGTATGGCTACACCTTC. This gives the protein CASSIAQGARYGYTF.

The chain recombines TRBV6-1 with TRBJ1-5; 12 bases are a match to TRBD1. The germline gives CDR1 MNHNS, CDR2 SASEGT. Trimming removed 4 bases from V and 4 bases from J; junction bases left unmatched: 5. The CDR3 is made up of 16 amino acids. Written as DNA, the CDR3 is TGTGCCAGCAGTGTGGGACAGGGGGCCGGGAATCAGCCCCAGCATTTT. Protein: CASSVGQGAGNQPQHF.

This chain links TRBV6-5 with TRBJ2-7; no firm D call. V was clipped by 8 bases and J by 3 bases, with 14 bases between them. This CDR3 is built from 13 residues. Looked up from germline, CDR1 is MNHEY and CDR2 is SVGAGI. The CDR3 loop is CASGTGYDYEQYF. The DNA of the CDR3 is TGTGCCAGCGGTACGGGTTATGACTACGAGCAGTACTTC.

There are a few counts of this clone. The rearrangement links TRBV30 to TRBJ1-3; 7 bases are shared with TRBD1. The CDR3 totals 15 residues. The germline V gene has CDR1 GTSNPN and CDR2 SVGIG (reference sequence). The J segment lost 7 bases and the V segment lost 4 bases, leaving 13 bases of the junction unmatched. Here the CDR3 reads CAWNLGPGGFNTIYF. CDR3 in DNA: TGTGCCTGGAACCTAGGCCCAGGGGGGTTTAACACCATATATTTT. Drawing the rest from reference TRBV30 and TRBJ1-3, the complete variable domain is SQTIHQWPATLVQPVGSPLSLECTVEGTSNPNLYWYRQAAGRGLQLLFYSVGIGQISSEVPQNLSASRPQDRQFILSSKKLLLSDSGFYLCAWNLGPGGFNTIYFGEGSWLTVV.

This rearrangement joins TRBV7-2 to TRBJ2-7; 10 positions agree with TRBD2. The CDR3 loop spans 16 amino acids. CDR1 is SGHTA, CDR2 FQGNSA, per germline. Losses at the gene ends were 2 bases for V and 4 bases for J; bases not matched to a gene: 8. DNA of the CDR3: TGTGCCAGCAGCTTAAGAGCGGGGGGGCCTAAATACGAGCAGTACTTC. Translating it yields CASSLRAGGPKYEQYF.

This rearrangement joins TRBV9 to TRBJ2-1; D not certain. The germline gives CDR1 SGDLS, CDR2 YYNGEE. This CDR3 region has 15 residues. Trimming took 3 bases from V and 0 from J, leaving 10 bases between them. CDR3: CASSADRSSYNEQFF. As DNA, the CDR3 is TGTGCCAGCAGCGCCGACCGGAGCTCCTACAATGAGCAGTTCTTC.

This clone was counted a single time. V gene TRBV7-2 combines with J gene TRBJ2-5; TRBD1 matches 8 bases. The CDR3 length is 15 residues. Germline V gene data show CDR1 as SGHTA and CDR2 as FQGNSA. Trimming at V came to 1 base and at J to 5 bases, leaving 6 bases not matched to a gene. CDR3 DNA: TGTGCCAGCAGCTTAGTATCAGGGGGCGGGGAGACCCAGTACTTC. Translation gives CASSLVSGGGETQYF.

The chain links TRBV19 to TRBJ2-2; D gene uncertain. The CDR3 covers 12 residues. From germline, CDR1 is LNHDA and CDR2 SQIVND (reference sequence). Trimming left V 7 bases short and J 6 bases short, with 9 bases between. CDR3 protein: CASNPGSGELFF. DNA for the CDR3: TGTGCCAGTAATCCCGGGTCCGGGGAGCTGTTTTTT.

The V gene is TRBV4-2, the J gene TRBJ2-1; TRBD2 matches at 9 bases. Germline assignment: CDR1 LGHNA and CDR2 YNFKEQ. The CDR3 runs 14 residues. The V gene end was trimmed by 3 bases and the J gene end by 7 bases; junction bases not matched to a gene: 4. CDR3 nucleotides: TGTGCCAGCAGCCAGGGACTAGCCCGAAATGAGCAGTTCTTC. Translation gives CASSQGLARNEQFF.

The rearrangement joins TRBV5-8 to TRBJ1-1, with D possibly being TRBD1 (5 bases). CDR3 size: 15 residues. The germline V and J ends were trimmed by 4 bases and 4 bases, with 17 bases remaining between them. Germline V gives CDR1 SGHTS, CDR2 YDEGEE. DNA for the CDR3: TGTGCCAGCAGCCCCATCCAGGGTGTTGGCACTGAAGCTTTCTTT. This codes for CASSPIQGVGTEAFF.

The V gene is TRBV23-1, the J gene TRBJ1-2; D is unclear. TRBV23-1 is reported as an ORF; its role is uncertain. V was clipped by 2 bases and J by 2 bases, with 9 bases between them. The CDR3 covers 14 residues. Here the CDR3 DNA reads TGCGCCAGCAGTCAAGATGTCCGGAACTATGGCTACACCTTC. The encoded protein is CASSQDVRNYGYTF.

The J gene is TRBJ2-3, the V gene TRBV10-3; unclear D gene. CDR3 length: 14 amino acids. Trimming took off 8 bases at V and 0 bases at J, with 12 bases between the two ends. Germline loops: CDR1 ENHRY, CDR2 SYGVKD. CDR3 nucleotides: TGTGCCATCGCGGCGGAAACTAGCACAGATACGCAGTATTTT. It translates to CAIAAETSTDTQYF.

The rearrangement uses TRBV19 and TRBJ2-3; 12 positions match TRBD1. Germline loops: CDR1 LNHDA, CDR2 SQIVND (reference sequence). The CDR3 is 15 residues long. J was trimmed by 6 bases and V by 5 bases; bases with no gene match: 6. CDR3 nucleotides: TGTGCCAGTAGTCTCCGGGACAGGGGGCGGGATACGCAGTATTTT. Its translation is CASSLRDRGRDTQYF. The full variable domain, with the rest looked up from reference TRBV19 and TRBJ2-3, is DGGITQSPKYLFRKEGQNVTLSCEQNLNHDAMYWYRQDPGQGLRLIYYSQIVNDFQKGDIAEGYSVSREKKESFPLTVTSAQKNPTAFYLCASSLRDRGRDTQYFGPGTRLTVL.

V is TRBV18 and J is TRBJ1-1; TRBD1 matches 7 bases. This CDR3 contains 15 residues. V dropped 5 bases and J dropped 1; count of bases not matched to a gene: 7. The V gene's germline CDR1 is KGHSH and CDR2 LQKENI. In DNA, the CDR3 is TGTGCCAGCTCATCCACGGGACAGAAGAACACTGAAGCTTTCTTT. Residues: CASSSTGQKNTEAFF.